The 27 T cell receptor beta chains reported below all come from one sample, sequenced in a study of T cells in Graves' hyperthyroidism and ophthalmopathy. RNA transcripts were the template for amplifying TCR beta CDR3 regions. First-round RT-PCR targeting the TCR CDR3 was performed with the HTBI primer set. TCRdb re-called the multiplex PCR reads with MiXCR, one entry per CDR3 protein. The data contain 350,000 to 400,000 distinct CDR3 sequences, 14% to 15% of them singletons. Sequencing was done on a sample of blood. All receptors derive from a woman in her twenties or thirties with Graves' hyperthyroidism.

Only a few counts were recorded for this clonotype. As DNA, the CDR3 is TGTGCCAGCAGTACGGGAAGGGGCCGGAACACTGAAGCTTTCTTT. Its protein product is CASSTGRGRNTEAFF. V and J are TRBV6-1 and TRBJ1-1; tentatively, D is TRBD1 (5 bases). CDR3 length: 15 residues. Trimming removed 5 bases from V and 1 base from J, with 14 bases in between. Germline CDR1 is MNHNS and CDR2 is SASEGT.

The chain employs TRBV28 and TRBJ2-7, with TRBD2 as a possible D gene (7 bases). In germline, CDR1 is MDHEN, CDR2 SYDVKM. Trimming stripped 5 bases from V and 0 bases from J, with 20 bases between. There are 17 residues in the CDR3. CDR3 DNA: TGTGCCAGCAGTGAAGGTTGGCTAGCGGACAGCTCCTACGAGCAGTACTTC. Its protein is CASSEGWLADSSYEQYF.

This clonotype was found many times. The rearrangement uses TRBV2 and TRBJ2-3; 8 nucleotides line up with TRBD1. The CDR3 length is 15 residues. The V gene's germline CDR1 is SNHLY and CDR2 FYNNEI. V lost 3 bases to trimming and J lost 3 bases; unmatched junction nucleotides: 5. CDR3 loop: CASSELQGATDTQYF. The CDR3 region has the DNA TGTGCCAGCAGTGAGTTGCAGGGGGCAACAGATACGCAGTATTTT.

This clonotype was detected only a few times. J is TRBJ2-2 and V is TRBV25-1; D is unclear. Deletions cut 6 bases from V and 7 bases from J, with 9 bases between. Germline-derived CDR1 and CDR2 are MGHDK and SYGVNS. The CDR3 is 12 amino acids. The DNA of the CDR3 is TGTGCCAGCAGGACTTTCGGCGGGGAGCTGTTTTTT. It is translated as CASRTFGGELFF.

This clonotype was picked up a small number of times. CDR3 loop: CANLNQGNQPQHF. As DNA, the CDR3 is TGTGCCAACCTAAACCAGGGGAATCAGCCCCAGCATTTT. The rearrangement joins TRBV10-3 to TRBJ1-5; a weak D match, TRBD1 (6 bases). V was trimmed by 10 bases and J by 4 bases, leaving 14 bases between them. This CDR3 comprises 13 residues. In germline, CDR1 is ENHRY, CDR2 SYGVKD.

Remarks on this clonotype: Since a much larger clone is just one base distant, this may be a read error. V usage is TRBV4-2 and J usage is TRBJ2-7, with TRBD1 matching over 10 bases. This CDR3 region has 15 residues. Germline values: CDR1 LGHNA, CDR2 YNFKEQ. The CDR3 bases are TGTGCCAGCAGCCAACTCCGGGACAGGGGTGGCGAGCAGCACTTC. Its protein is CASSQLRDRGGEQHF.

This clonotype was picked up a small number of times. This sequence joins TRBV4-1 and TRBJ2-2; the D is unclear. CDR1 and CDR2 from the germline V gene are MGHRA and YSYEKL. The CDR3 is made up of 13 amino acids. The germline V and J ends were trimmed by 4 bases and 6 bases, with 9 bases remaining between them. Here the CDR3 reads CASSLPTPGELFF. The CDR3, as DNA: TGCGCCAGCAGCCTCCCCACGCCCGGGGAGCTGTTTTTT.

The CDR3 coding sequence is TGCGCCAGCAGCCAAGGGGGGAGGCTAACTGAAGCTTTCTTT. Amino acids: CASSQGGRLTEAFF. The chain carries TRBV4-1 and TRBJ1-1, with D perhaps TRBD1 (5 bases). Germline CDR1 and CDR2: MGHRA and YSYEKL. Trimming removed 1 base from V and 5 bases from J, with 11 bases in between. The CDR3 totals 14 residues.

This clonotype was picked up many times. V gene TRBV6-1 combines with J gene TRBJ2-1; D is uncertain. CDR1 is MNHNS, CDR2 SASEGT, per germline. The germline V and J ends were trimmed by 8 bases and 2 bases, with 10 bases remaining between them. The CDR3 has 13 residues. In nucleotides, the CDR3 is TGTGCCAGCCAGGAGAATCCCTACAATGAGCAGTTCTTC. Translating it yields CASQENPYNEQFF.

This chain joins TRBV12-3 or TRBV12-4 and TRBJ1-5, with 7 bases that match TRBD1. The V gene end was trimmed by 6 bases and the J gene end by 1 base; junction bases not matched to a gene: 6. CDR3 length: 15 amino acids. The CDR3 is CASSRQGGSNQPQHF. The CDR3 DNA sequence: TGTGCCAGCAGCCGGCAGGGGGGCAGCAATCAGCCCCAGCATTTT.

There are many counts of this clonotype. The CDR3, as DNA: TGTGCCAGCAGTCCCCGGGGGAGGGCCTTAAGCAATCAGCCCCAGCATTTT. Its protein product is CASSPRGRALSNQPQHF. The V gene is TRBV12-3 or TRBV12-4, the J gene TRBJ1-5; a possible D gene is TRBD1 (5 bases). The germline V and J ends were trimmed by 5 bases and 1 base, with 18 bases remaining between them. The CDR3 covers 17 residues.

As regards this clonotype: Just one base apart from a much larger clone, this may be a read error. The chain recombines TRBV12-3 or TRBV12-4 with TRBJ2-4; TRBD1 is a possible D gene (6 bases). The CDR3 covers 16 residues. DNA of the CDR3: TGTGCCAGCAGGAGTCGACAGGACGGAGCCAAAAACATTCAGTGCTTC. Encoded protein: CASRSRQDGAKNIQCF.

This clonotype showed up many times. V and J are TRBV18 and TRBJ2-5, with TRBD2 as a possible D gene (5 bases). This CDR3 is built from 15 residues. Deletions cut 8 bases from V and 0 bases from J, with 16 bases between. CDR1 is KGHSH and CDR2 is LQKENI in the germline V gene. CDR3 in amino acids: CASAPRGQHQETQYF. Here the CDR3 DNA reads TGTGCCAGCGCCCCACGAGGGCAGCACCAAGAGACCCAGTACTTC.

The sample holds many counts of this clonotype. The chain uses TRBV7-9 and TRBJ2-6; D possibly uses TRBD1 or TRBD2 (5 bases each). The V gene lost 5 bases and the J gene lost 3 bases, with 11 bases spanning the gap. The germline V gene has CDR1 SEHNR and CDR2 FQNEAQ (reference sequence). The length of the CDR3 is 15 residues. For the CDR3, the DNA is TGTGCCAGCAGCCTGCGAGGGGTTGGGGCCAACGTCCTGACTTTC. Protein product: CASSLRGVGANVLTF. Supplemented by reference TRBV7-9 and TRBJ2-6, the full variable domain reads DTGVSQNPRHKITKRGQNVTFRCDPISEHNRLYWYRQTLGQGPEFLTYFQNEAQLEKSRLLSDRFSAERPKGSFSTLEIQRTEQGDSAMYLCASSLRGVGANVLTFGAGSRLTVL.

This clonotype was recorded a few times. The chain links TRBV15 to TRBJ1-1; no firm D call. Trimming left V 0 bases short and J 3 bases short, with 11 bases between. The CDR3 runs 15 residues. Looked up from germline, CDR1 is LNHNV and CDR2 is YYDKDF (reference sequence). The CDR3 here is CATSRDAETYTEAFF. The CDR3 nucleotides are TGTGCCACCAGCAGAGATGCAGAAACCTACACTGAAGCTTTCTTT.

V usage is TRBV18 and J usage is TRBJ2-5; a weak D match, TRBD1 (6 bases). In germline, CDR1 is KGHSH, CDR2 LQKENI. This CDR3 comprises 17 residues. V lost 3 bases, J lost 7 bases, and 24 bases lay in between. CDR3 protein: CASSPNIVDQGYGTQYF. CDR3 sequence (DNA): TGTGCCAGCTCACCGAACATCGTGGATCAGGGGTATGGGACCCAGTACTTC.

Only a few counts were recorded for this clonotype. CDR3 loop: CASSIGSGARDNEQFF. Here the CDR3 DNA reads TGTGCCAGTAGTATAGGTAGCGGGGCCCGGGACAATGAGCAGTTCTTC. The chain carries TRBV19 and TRBJ2-1; 8 bases map to TRBD2. CDR3 length: 16 amino acids. Germline CDR1 LNHDA, CDR2 SQIVND (reference sequence). V trimming: 1 base; J trimming: 5 bases; junction bases outside the gene matches: 7.

The CDR3 sequence is CASGRDTPYGYTF. The CDR3 DNA follows: TGTGCCAGTGGTCGGGATACCCCCTATGGCTACACCTTC. The chain recombines TRBV28 with TRBJ1-2; no definite D call. Looked up from germline, CDR1 is MDHEN and CDR2 is SYDVKM. The CDR3 totals 13 residues. V shed 9 bases and J shed 4 bases, with 15 bases lying between them.

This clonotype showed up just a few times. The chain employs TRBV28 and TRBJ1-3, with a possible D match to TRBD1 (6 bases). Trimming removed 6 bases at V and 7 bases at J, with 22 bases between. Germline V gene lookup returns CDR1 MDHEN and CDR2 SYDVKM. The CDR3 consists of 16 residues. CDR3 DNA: TGTGCCAGCAGACCCACCCTGCGGGGGCTAGGGAACACCATATATTTT. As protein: CASRPTLRGLGNTIYF.

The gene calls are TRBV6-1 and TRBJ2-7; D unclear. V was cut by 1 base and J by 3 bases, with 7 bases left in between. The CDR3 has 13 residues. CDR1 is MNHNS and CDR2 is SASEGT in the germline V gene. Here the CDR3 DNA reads TGTGCCAGCAGTGAAGTTTTCAGCTACGAGCAGTACTTC. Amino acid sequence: CASSEVFSYEQYF.

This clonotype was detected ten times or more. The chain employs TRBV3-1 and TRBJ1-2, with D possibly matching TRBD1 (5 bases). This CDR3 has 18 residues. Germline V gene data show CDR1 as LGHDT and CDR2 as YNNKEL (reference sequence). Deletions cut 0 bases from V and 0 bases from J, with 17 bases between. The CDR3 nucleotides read TGTGCCAGCAGCCAAGAGGGGACCCTCTGGAGTTCTAACTATGGCTACACCTTC. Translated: CASSQEGTLWSSNYGYTF.

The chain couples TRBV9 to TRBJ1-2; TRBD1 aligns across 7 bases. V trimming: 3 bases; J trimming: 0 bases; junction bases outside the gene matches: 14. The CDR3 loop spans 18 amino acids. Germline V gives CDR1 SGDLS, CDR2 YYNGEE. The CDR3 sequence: CASSATTGKSSANYGYTF. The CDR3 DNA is TGTGCCAGCAGCGCCACGACAGGGAAGAGTTCGGCTAACTATGGCTACACCTTC.

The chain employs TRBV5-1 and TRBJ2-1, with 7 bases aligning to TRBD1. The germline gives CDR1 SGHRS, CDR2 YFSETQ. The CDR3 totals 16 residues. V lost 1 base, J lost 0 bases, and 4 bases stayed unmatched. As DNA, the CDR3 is TGCGCCAGCAGCTTGAGGGGACAGACCTCCTACAATGAGCAGTTCTTC. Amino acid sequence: CASSLRGQTSYNEQFF.

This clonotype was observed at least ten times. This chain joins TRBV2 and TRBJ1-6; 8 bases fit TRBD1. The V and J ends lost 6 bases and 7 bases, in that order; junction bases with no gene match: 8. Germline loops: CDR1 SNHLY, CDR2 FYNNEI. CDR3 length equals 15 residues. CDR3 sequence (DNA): TGTGCCAGCAGGGGACAGGCCGTGGGAAATTCACCCCTCCACTTT. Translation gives CASRGQAVGNSPLHF. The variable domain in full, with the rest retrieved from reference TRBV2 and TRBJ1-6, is EPEVTQTPSHQVTQMGQEVILRCVPISNHLYFYWYRQILGQKVEFLVSFYNNEISEKSEIFDDQFSVERPDGSNFTLKIRSTKLEDSAMYFCASRGQAVGNSPLHFGNGTRLTVT.

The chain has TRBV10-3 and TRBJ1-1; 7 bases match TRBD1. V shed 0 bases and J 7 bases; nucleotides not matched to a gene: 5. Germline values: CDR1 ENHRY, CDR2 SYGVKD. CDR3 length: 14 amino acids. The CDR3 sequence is CAISESGGAGEAFF. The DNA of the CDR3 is TGTGCCATCAGTGAGTCAGGGGGCGCCGGTGAAGCTTTCTTT.

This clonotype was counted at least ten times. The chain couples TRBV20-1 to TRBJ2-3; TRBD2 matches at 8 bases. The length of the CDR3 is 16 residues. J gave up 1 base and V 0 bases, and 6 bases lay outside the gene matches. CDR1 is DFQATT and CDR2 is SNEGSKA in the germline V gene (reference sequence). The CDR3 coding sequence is TGCAGTGCTAGAGATTTCGGGAGGGACCGCACAGATACGCAGTATTTT. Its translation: CSARDFGRDRTDTQYF.

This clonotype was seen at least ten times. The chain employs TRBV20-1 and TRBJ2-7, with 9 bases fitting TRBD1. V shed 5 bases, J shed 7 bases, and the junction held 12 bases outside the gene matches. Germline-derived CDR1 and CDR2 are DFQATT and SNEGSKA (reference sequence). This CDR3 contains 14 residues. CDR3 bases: TGCAGTGCTGGGCCCCCGGGACAGGGAGGGGAGCAGTACTTC. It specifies CSAGPPGQGGEQYF.